This T cell receptor (beta chain) was profiled in a study of blood T cell repertoires in COVID-19. Overall study: From T cells, B-cell-depleted T cells, or PBMCs came the material, which was cDNA or gDNA.

Per the original methods: It was from reference gene primer amplification that nucleated cell counts were estimated. Method: immunoSEQ multiplex PCR; TCRdb's copy keeps in-frame clones and lacks some. That table supplies the V and J calls and clone size; D and trimming were determined from the DNA. The sample holds some 460,000 clones; around 88% are singletons and the top ten take 4.3%. The germline V gene encodes CDR1 LGHNT and CDR2 FRNRAP. After removal of 4 bases from V and 6 bases from J, the junction contained 19 bases not matched to a gene. The CDR3 consists of 19 residues. The chain uses TRBV12-5 and TRBJ2-3, with TRBD1 identical over 10 bases. Sequenced material: peripheral blood. The receptor comes from a woman in her thirties with acute or convalescent COVID-19. The CDR3 DNA reads as TGTGCTAGTGGTTCGCTTTCACCCAGACAGGGGGCAGGTCTCGATACGCAGTATTTT. It encodes CASGSLSPRQGAGLDTQYF.